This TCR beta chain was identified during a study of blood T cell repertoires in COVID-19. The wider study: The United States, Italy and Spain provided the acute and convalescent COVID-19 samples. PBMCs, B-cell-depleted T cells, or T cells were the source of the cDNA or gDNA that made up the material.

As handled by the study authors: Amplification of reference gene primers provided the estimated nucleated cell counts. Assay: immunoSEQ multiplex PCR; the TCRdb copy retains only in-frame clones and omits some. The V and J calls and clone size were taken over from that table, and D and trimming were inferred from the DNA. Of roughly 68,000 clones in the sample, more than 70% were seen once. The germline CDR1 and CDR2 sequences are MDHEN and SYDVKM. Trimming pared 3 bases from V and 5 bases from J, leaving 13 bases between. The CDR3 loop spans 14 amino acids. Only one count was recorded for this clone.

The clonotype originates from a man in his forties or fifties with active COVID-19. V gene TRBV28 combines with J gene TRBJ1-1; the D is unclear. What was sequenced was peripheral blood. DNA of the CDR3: TGTGCCAGCAGTTTCGCAGGAGGTCGGACTGAAGCTTTCTTT. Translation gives CASSFAGGRTEAFF.